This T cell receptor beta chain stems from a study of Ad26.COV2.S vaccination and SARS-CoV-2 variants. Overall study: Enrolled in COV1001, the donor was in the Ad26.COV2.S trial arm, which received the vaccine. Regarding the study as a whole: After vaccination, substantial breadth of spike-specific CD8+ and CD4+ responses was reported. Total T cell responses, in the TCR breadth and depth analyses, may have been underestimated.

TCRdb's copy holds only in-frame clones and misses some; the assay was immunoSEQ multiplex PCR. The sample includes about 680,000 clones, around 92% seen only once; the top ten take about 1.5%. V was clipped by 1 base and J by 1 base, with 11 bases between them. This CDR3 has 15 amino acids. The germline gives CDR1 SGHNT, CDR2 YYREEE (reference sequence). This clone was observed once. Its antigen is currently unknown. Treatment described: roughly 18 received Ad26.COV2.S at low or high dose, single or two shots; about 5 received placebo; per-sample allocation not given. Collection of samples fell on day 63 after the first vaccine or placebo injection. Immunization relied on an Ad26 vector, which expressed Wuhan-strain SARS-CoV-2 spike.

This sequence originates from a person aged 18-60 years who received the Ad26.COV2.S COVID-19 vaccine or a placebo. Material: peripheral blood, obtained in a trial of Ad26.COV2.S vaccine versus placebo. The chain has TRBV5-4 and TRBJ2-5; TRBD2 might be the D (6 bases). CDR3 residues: CASSLFGGLQETQYF. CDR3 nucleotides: TGTGCCAGCAGCTTGTTCGGGGGTCTCCAAGAGACCCAGTACTTC.